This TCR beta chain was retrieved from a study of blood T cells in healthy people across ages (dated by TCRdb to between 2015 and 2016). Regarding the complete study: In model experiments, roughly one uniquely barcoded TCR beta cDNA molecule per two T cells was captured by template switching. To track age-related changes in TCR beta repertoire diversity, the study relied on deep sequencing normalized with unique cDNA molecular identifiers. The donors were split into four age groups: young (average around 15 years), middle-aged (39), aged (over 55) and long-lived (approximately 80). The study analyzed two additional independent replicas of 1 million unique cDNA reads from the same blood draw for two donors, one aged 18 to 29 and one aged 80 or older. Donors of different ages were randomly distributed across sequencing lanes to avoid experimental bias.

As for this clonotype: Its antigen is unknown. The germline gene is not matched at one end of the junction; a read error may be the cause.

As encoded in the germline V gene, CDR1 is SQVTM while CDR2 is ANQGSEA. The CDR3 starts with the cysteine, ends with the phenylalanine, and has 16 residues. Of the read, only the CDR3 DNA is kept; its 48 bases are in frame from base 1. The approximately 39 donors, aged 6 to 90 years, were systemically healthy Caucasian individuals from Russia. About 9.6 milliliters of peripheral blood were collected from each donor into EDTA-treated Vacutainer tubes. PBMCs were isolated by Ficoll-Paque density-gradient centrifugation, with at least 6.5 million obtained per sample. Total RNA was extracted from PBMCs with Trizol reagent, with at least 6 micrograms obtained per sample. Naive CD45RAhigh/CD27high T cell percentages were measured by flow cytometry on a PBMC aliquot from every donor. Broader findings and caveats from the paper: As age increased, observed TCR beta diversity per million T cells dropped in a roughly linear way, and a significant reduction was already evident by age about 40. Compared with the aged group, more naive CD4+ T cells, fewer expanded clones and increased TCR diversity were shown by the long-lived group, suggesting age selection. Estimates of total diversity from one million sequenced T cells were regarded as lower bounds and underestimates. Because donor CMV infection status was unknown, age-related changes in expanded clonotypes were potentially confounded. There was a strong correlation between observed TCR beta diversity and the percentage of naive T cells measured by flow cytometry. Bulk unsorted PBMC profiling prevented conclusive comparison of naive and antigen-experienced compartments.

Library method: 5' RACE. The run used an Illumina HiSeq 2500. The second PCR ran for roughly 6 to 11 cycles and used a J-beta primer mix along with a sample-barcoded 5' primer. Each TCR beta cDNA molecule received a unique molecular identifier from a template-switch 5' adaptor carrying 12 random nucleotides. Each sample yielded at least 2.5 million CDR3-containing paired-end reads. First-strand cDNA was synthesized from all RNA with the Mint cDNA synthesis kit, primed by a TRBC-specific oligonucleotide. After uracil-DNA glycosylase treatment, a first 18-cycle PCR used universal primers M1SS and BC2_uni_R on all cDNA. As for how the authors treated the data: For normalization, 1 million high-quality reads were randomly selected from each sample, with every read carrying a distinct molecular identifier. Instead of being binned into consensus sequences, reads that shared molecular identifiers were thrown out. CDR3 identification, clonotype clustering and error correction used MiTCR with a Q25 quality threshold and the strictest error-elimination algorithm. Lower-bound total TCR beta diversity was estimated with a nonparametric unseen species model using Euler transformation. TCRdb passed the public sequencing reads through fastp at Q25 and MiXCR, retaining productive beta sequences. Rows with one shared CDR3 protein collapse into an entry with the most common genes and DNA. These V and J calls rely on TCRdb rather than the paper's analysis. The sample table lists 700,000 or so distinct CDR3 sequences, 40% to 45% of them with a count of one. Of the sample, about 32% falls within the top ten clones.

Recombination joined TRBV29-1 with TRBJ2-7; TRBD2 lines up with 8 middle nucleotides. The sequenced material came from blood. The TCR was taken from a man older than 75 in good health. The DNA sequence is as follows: TGCGGCGTTGAACTTTTTGGGCGGGAGGCTTCCTACGAGCAGTACTTC. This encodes CGVELFGREASYEQYF.